This T cell receptor beta chain was identified in a study of blood T cell repertoires in COVID-19 (TCRdb year 2020). Regarding the study in general: Collaborator samples came from the United States, Italy and Spain and covered acute and convalescent phases of COVID-19. Samples came from the ongoing ImmuneRACE study (first 160 participants) plus 1,254 subjects from 6 global collaborators. Deeply sampled blood TCRbeta repertoires from subjects exposed to, actively infected with, or recovered from COVID-19 were included in the dataset. Nearly every sample came with metadata listing a de-identified subject ID, COVID-19 status, age in years and sex. The repertoires were released in a freely available public database meant as a resource for research on the immune response to SARS-CoV-2. Where available, HLA class I and class II types were taken from metadata supplied by the sample provider and were not determined by assay-based typing. The prospective study material was composed of cDNA or gDNA derived from T cells, B-cell-depleted T cells, or PBMCs.

One collaborating source in Seattle enrolled patients while the patients were actively infected and followed the patients over time throughout the course of disease. Each collaborating institution followed its own protocols to collect whole blood in K2EDTA tubes. Collaborator samples were shipped for TCRbeta analysis as frozen whole blood, isolated PBMCs, or DNA extracted from either sample type. In regard to this clone: Which antigen it targets is not known. There are no base qualities to consult, and no much larger clone falls within one base.

General conclusions and limits of the study: The amount of clinical and demographic metadata varied by source and participant and was provided uncurated.

The CDR3, cysteine through phenylalanine, is 14 amino acids long. The retained sequence is limited to the CDR3, 42 bases, with the frame set at the first base. The junction carries 15 bases between V and J, which are trimmed by 6 bases and 7 bases respectively. From a lookup of the germline V gene, CDR1 and CDR2 are SNHLY and FYNNEI. TCRbeta CDR3 regions were amplified from genomic DNA using the immunoSEQ Assay, a bias-controlled multiplex PCR. As for the authors' bioinformatics: Within the assay, amplification of reference gene primers was used to estimate how many nucleated cells each sample contained. To quantify the absolute abundance of each unique TCRbeta CDR3 rearrangement, sequence reads were collapsed and filtered. For each sample, productive Simpson clonality was calculated by taking the square root of Simpson's diversity index across productive rearrangements. In its TCRdb copy, this immuneACCESS table keeps in-frame sequences only and misses some clones. Where compared with another copy, unresolved V genes explain less than half of these, and the others have no known cause. The V and J calls and clone size were taken over from that table, and D and trimming were inferred from the DNA. Across this sample there are roughly 230,000 clones, with about 82% seen only once. Roughly 5% of the sample is held by the ten biggest clonotypes.

The sequence joins TRBV2 to TRBJ1-4, and TRBD1 may be the D gene, going by 6 matching bases. This clonotype originated in a middle-aged man with COVID-19, enrolled during active disease. The source material was peripheral blood. The CDR3 reads as follows: CASRYRDYGEKLFF. The DNA sequence is as follows: TGTGCCAGCAGGTACAGGGATTACGGTGAAAAACTGTTTTTT.